This TCR beta chain stems from a study of T cell responses to AZD1222 COVID-19 vaccine. Study details: The study pooled second doses at about 4 or about 12 weeks.

The length of the CDR3 is 15 residues. V was clipped by 5 bases and J by 9 bases, with 20 bases between them. Germline CDR1 MNHEY, CDR2 SMNVEV (reference sequence). This clone has more than one count but fewer than ten. The assay was immunoSEQ multiplex PCR, and TCRdb's table has in-frame clones only and misses some. The sample lists roughly 100,000 clones; 90% to 95% were seen once. The clonotype comes from an adult in good health. Here the sequenced sample was peripheral blood, taken on day 0 of AZD1222 vaccination. V and J are TRBV27 and TRBJ1-5; D is possibly TRBD1 (6 bases). The CDR3 loop reads CASSETGRTSRPQHF. The DNA of the CDR3 is TGTGCCAGCAGTGAAACAGGGAGAACGAGTCGGCCCCAGCATTTT.